Below, 9 T cell receptor beta chains from the same sample are listed, as sequenced in a study of Graves' ophthalmopathy and Graves' hyperthyroidism. The TCR beta CDR3 regions underwent amplification from RNA transcripts. Investigators did first-round RT-PCR with HTBI primers, then second-round multiplex PCR. TCRdb independently ran MiXCR on the multiplex PCR reads; one entry per CDR3 protein. This table holds 1 million to 1.3 million distinct CDR3 sequences, about 40% found once. The sequencing sample was made of peripheral blood or thyroid tissue (not recorded which). These receptors were obtained from an adult man with Graves' hyperthyroidism.

This clonotype was observed many times. DNA for the CDR3: TGCGCCAGCAGCCAAGATAGGGGACAGGGGGCTGACGAGCAGTACTTC. Translating gives CASSQDRGQGADEQYF. This chain links TRBV4-3 with TRBJ2-7; 12 nucleotides align to TRBD1. Germline assignment: CDR1 LGHNA and CDR2 YSLEER. The ends lost 0 bases at V and 5 bases at J; junction bases unmatched: 5. The CDR3 sequence is 16 residues long.

This clonotype was detected many times. The J gene is TRBJ1-5, the V gene TRBV19; TRBD1 agrees at 10 bases. This CDR3 has 16 residues. With V trimmed by 9 bases and J by 4 bases, 12 bases remained unmatched. CDR1 and CDR2 from the germline V gene are LNHDA and SQIVND (reference sequence). DNA for the CDR3: TGTGCCAGCCGATTTGGACAGGGGGGCTTAAATCAGCCCCAGCATTTT. Encoded protein: CASRFGQGGLNQPQHF.

This clonotype has ten or more counts. This rearrangement joins TRBV12-3 or TRBV12-4 to TRBJ2-5; possibly TRBD2 for D (6 bases). Trimming took off 3 bases at V and 4 bases at J, with 9 bases between the two ends. This CDR3 contains 13 residues. In DNA, the CDR3 is TGTGCCAGCAGTTTCGTGGGGGGAGAGACCCAGTACTTC. This gives the protein CASSFVGGETQYF.

This clonotype was found a few times. The junction differs from germline at one of its ends, possibly a read error. The chain links TRBV7-9 to TRBJ1-2; maybe TRBD1 (6 bases). There are 15 residues in the CDR3. Germline CDR1 SEHNR, CDR2 FQNEAQ (reference sequence). The CDR3 spells CASSRGAGSNYGYTF. CDR3 DNA: TGCGCCAGCAGCCGGGGGGCAGGGTCGAACTATGGCTACACCTTC.

Remarks on this clonotype: This likely comes from a read error, as the CDR3 has no conserved phenylalanine or tryptophan at its end. The J gene is TRBJ1-6, the V gene TRBV7-8, with D unclear. The CDR3 has 13 amino acids. Germline loops: CDR1 SGHVS, CDR2 FQNEAQ. The CDR3 DNA follows: TGCGCCAGCAGCTTAGACTATAATTCACCCCTCCACCTT. It is translated as CASSLDYNSPLHL.

This clonotype came up many times. This chain uses TRBV25-1 with TRBJ1-1; D unresolved. Deletions cut 3 bases from V and 2 bases from J, with 13 bases between. CDR1 is MGHDK, CDR2 SYGVNS, per germline. This CDR3 is built from 15 residues. CDR3 residues: CASSDPRSQNTEAFF. CDR3 bases: TGTGCCAGCAGTGATCCCCGGTCCCAAAACACTGAAGCTTTCTTT.

The chain combines TRBV7-9 with TRBJ2-7; D may correspond to TRBD1 or TRBD2 (5 bases each). V was trimmed by 5 bases and J by 6 bases, leaving 14 bases between them. This CDR3 has 13 amino acids. Germline V gives CDR1 SEHNR, CDR2 FQNEAQ (reference sequence). The CDR3 sequence is CASSPGPAGEQYF. Written as DNA, the CDR3 is TGTGCCAGCAGCCCGGGACCAGCAGGCGAGCAGTACTTC.

Turning to this clonotype: Being one base from a much bigger clone, this may be a read error. This is likely a read error, given that the CDR3 carries no conserved phenylalanine or tryptophan at its end. The gene calls are TRBV11-1 and TRBJ1-1; D ambiguous. The CDR3 sequence is 11 residues long. With 5 bases removed from V and 5 bases from J, the gap between germline ends came to 6 bases. In germline, CDR1 is SGHAT, CDR2 FQDESV (reference sequence). The CDR3 sequence is CASSMQTEAFS. In DNA, the CDR3 is TGTGCCAGCAGCATGCAAACTGAAGCTTTCTCT.

This clonotype was observed a single time. The chain combines TRBV12-3 or TRBV12-4 with TRBJ1-2; 7 bases are a match to TRBD1. The ends lost 5 bases at V and 6 bases at J; junction bases unmatched: 6. The CDR3 loop spans 13 amino acids. CDR3 in DNA: TGTGCCAGCAGTCTGACAGGGTTGAATGGCTACACCTTC. This translates into CASSLTGLNGYTF.